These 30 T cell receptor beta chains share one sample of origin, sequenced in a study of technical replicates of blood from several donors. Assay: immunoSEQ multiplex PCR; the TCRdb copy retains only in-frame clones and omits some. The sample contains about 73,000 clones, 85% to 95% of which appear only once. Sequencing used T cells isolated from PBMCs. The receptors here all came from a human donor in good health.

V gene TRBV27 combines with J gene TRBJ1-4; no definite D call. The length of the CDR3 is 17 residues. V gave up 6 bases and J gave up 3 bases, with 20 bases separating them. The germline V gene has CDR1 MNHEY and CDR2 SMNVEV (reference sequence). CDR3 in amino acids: CASRTNPVRAPNEKLFF. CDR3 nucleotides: TGTGCCAGCAGAACCAACCCTGTGAGGGCTCCTAATGAAAAACTGTTTTTT.

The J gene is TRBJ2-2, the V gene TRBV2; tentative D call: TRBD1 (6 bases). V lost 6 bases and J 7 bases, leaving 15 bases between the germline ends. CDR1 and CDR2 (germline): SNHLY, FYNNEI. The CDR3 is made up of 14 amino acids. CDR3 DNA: TGTGCCAGCAGACCGAACAGGGAAAACGGGGAGCTGTTTTTT. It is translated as CASRPNRENGELFF.

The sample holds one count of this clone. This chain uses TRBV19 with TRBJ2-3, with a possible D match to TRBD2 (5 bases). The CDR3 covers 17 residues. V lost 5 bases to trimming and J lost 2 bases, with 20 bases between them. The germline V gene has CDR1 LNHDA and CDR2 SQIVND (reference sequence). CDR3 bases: TGTGCCAGTAGTTTTCAGATACGGGGATTTAACACAGATACGCAGTATTTT. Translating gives CASSFQIRGFNTDTQYF.

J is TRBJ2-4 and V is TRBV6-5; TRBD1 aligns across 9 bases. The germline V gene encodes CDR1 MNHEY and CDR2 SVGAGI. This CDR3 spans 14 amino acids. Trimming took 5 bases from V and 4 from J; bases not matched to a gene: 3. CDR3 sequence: CASSKDRGKNIQYF. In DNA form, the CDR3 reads TGTGCCAGCAGTAAGGACAGGGGAAAAAACATTCAGTACTTC.

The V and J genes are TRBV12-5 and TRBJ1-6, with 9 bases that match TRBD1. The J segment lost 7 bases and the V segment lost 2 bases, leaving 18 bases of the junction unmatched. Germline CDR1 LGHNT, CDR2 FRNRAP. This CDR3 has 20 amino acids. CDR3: CASGLLLQSDRGESNSPLHF. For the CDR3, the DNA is TGTGCTAGTGGTTTGCTCTTACAAAGCGACAGGGGGGAATCGAATTCACCCCTCCACTTT.

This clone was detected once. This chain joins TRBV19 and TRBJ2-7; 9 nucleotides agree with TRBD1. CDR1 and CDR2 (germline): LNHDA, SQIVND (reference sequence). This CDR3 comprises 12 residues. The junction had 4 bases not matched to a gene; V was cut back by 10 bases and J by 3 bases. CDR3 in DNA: TGTGCCACCAAGGACAGGGGCTACGAGCAGTACTTC. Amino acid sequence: CATKDRGYEQYF.

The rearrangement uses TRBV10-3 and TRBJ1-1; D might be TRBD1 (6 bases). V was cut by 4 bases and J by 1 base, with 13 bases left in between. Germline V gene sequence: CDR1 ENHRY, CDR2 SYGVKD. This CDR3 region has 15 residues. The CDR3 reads CAISVHRVGNTEAFF. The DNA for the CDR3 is TGTGCCATCAGTGTGCACAGGGTTGGGAACACTGAAGCTTTCTTT.

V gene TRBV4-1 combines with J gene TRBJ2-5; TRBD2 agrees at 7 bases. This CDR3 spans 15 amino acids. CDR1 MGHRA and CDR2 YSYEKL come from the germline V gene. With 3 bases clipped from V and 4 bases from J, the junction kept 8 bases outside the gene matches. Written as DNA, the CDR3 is TGCGCCAGCAGCCAGCGGGTTAGGGAGGGAGAGACCCAGTACTTC. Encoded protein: CASSQRVREGETQYF.

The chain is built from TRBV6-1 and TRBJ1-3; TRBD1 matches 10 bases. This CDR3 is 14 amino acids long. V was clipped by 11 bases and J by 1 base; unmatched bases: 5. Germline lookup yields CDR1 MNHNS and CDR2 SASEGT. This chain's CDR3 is CAGQGQGSGNTIYF. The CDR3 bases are TGTGCCGGGCAGGGACAGGGGTCTGGAAACACCATATATTTT.

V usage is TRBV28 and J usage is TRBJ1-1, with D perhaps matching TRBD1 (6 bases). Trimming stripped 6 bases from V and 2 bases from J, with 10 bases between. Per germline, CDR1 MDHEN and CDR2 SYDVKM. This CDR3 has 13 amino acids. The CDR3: CASRKQGNTEAFF. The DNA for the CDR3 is TGTGCCAGCAGAAAACAGGGAAACACTGAAGCTTTCTTT.

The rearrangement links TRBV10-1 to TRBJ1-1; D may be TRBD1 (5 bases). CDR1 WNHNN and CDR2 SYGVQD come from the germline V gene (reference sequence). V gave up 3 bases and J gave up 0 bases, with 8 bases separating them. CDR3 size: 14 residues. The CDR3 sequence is CASSEDSLNTEAFF. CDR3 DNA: TGCGCCAGCAGTGAAGACAGTTTGAACACTGAAGCTTTCTTT.

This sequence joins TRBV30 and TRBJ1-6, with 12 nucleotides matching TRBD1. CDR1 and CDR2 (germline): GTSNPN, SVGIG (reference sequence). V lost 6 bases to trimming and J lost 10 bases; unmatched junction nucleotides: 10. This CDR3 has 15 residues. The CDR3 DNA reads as TGTGCCTGCCTGCCTATGGGACAGGGGGCGTCACCCCTCCACTTT. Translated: CACLPMGQGASPLHF.

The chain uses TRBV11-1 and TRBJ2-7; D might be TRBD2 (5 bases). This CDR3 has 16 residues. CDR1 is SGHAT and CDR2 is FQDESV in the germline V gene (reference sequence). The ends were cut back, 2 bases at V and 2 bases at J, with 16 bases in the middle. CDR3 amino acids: CASSLPGGDITYEQYF. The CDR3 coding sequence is TGTGCCAGCAGCTTACCTGGAGGAGACATCACCTACGAGCAGTACTTC.

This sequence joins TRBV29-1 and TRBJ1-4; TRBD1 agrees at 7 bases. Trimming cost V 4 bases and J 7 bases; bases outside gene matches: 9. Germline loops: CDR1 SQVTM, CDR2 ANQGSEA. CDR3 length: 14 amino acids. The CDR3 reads CSVGVTGSGEKLFF. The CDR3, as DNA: TGCAGCGTTGGCGTGACAGGGTCAGGTGAAAAACTGTTTTTT.

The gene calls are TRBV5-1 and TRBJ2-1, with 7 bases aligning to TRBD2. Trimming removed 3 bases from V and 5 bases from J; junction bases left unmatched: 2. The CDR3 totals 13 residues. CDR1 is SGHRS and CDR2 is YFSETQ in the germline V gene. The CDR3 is CASSSRGDNEQFF. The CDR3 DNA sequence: TGCGCCAGCAGCTCCCGGGGGGACAATGAGCAGTTCTTC.

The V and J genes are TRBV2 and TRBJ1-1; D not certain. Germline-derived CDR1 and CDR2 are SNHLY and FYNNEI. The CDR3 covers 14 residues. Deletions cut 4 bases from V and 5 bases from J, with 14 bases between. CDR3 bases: TGTGCCAGCAGTGTTACACCTCCGCCTACTGAAGCTTTCTTT. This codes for CASSVTPPPTEAFF.

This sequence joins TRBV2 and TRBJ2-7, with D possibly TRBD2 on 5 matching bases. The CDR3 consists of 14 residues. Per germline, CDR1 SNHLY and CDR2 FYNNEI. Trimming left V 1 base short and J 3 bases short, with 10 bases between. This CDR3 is CASSEGLGGYEQYF. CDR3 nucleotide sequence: TGTGCCAGCAGTGAAGGCCTAGGAGGCTACGAGCAGTACTTC.

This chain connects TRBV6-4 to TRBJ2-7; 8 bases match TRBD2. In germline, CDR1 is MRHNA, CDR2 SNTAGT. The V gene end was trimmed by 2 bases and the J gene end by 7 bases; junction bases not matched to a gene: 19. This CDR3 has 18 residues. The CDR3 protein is CASSDPHRRGGGAREQYF. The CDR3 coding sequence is TGTGCCAGCAGTGACCCTCACCGACGGGGGGGAGGGGCGCGGGAGCAGTACTTC.

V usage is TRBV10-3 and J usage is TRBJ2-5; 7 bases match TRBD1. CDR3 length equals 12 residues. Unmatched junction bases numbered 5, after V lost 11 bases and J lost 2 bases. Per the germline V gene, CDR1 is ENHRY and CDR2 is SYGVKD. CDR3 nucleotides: TGTGCCCTCGGGACAGCACAAGAGACCCAGTACTTC. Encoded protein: CALGTAQETQYF.

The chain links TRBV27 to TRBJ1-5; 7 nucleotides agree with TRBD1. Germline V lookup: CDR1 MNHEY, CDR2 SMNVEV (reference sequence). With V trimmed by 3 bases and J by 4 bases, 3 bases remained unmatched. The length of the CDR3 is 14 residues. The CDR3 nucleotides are TGTGCCAGCAGTTTGGGGACAGTTAATCAGCCCCAGCATTTT. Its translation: CASSLGTVNQPQHF.

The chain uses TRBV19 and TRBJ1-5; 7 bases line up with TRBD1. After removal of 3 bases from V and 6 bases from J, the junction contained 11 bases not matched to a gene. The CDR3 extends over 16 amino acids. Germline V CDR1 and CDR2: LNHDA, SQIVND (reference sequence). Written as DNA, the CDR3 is TGTGCCAGTAGTATTAATCAGGGCAGGGGGTTTCAGCCCCAGCATTTT. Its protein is CASSINQGRGFQPQHF.

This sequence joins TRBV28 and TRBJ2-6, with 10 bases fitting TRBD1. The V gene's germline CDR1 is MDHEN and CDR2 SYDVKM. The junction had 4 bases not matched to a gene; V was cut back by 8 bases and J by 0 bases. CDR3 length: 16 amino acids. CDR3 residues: CASETGGSSGANVLTF. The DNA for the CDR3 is TGTGCCAGCGAGACAGGGGGCTCCTCTGGGGCCAACGTCCTGACTTTC.

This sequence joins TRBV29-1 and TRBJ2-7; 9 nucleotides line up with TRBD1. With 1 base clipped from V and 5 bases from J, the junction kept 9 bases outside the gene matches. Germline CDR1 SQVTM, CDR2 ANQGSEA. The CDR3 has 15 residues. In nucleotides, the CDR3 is TGCAGCGTTGAAGGGGGCAACAGGGGGCAGGACGAGCAGTACTTC. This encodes CSVEGGNRGQDEQYF.

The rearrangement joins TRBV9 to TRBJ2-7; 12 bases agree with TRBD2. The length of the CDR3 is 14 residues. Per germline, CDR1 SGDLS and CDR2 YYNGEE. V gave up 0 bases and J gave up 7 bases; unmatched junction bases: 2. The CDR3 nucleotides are TGTGCCAGCAGCGTAGGAGGGACTAGCGGGGAGCAGTACTTC. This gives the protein CASSVGGTSGEQYF.

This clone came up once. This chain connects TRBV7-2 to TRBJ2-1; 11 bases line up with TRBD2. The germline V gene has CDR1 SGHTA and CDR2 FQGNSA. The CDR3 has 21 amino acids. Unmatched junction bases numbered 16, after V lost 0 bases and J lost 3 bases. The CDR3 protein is CASSLAPVAGGRWVNYNEQFF. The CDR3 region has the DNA TGTGCCAGCAGCTTAGCCCCTGTAGCGGGAGGGCGCTGGGTCAACTACAATGAGCAGTTCTTC.

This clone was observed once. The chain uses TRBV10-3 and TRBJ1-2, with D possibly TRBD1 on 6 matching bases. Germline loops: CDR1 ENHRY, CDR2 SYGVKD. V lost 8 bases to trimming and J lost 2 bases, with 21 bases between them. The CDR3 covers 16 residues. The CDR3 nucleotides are TGTGCCATCGGACAGACTGTATATTCTTCAAACTATGGCTACACCTTC. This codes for CAIGQTVYSSNYGYTF.

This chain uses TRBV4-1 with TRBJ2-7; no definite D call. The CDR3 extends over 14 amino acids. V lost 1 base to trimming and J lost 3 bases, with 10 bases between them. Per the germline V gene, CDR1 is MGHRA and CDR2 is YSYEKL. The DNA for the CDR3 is TGCGCCAGCAGCCAAGGAGGCGATATCTACGAGCAGTACTTC. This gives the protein CASSQGGDIYEQYF.

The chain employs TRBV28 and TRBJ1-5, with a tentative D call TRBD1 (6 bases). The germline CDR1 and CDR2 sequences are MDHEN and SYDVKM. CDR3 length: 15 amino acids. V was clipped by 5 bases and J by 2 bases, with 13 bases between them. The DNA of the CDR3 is TGTGCCAGCAGTCTCAGGGGAGGGGGCAATCAGCCCCAGCATTTT. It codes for CASSLRGGGNQPQHF.

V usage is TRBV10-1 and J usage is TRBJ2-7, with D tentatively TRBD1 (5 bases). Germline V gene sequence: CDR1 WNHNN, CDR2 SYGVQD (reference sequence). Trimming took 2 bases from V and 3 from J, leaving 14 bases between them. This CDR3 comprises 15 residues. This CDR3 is CASSELTGKGYEQYF. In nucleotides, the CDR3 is TGCGCCAGCAGTGAGCTTACAGGAAAGGGCTACGAGCAGTACTTC.

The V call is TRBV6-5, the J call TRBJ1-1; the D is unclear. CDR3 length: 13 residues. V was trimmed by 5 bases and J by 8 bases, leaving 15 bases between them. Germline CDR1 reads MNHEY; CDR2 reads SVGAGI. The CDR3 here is CASSLSGYREAFF. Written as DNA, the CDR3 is TGTGCCAGCAGTCTCTCAGGCTACCGGGAAGCTTTCTTT.